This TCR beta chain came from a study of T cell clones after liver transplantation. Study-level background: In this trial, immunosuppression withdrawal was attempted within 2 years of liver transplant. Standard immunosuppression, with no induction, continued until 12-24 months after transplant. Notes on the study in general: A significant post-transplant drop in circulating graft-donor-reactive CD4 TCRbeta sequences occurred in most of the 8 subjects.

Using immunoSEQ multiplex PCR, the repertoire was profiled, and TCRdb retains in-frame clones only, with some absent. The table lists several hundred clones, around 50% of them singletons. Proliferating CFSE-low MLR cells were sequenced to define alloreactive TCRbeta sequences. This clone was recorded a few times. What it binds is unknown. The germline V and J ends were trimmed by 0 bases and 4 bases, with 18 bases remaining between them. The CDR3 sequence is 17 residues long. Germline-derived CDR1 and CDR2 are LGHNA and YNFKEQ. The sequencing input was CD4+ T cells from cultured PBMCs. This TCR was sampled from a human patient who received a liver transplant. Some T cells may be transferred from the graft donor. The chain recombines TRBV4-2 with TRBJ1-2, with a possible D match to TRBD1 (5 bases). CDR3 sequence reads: CASSQEVAGKSSYGYTF. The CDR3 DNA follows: TGTGCCAGCAGCCAAGAAGTGGCAGGGAAAAGTTCCTATGGCTACACCTTC.